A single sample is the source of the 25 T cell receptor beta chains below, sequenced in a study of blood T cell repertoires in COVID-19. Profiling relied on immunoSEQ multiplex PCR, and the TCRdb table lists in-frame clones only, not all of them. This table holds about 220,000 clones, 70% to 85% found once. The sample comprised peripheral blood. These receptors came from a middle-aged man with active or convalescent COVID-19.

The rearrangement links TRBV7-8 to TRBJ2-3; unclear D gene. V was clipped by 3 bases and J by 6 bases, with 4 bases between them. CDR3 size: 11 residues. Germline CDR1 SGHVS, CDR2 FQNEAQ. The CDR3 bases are TGTGCCAGCAGCTTCGGGGATACGCAGTATTTT. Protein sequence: CASSFGDTQYF.

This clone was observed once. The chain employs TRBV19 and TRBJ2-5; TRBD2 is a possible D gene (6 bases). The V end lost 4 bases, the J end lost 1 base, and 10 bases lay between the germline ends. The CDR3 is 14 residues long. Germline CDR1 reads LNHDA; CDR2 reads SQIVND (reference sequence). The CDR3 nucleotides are TGTGCCAGTAGTACGACTAGTTCCCAAGAGACCCAGTACTTC. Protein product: CASSTTSSQETQYF.

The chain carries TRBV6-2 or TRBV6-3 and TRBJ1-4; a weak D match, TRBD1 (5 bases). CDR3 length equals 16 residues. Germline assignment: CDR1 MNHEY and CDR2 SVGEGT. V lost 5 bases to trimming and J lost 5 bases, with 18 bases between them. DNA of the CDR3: TGTGCCAGCAGTACCCGCAGGACGGACAACAATGAAAAACTGTTTTTT. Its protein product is CASSTRRTDNNEKLFF.

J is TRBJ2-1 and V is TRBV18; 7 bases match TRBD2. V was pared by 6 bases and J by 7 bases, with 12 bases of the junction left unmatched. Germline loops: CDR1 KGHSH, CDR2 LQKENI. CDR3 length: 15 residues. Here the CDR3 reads CASSPTWRGGNEQFF. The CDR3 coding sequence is TGTGCCAGCTCGCCCACCTGGCGGGGAGGGAATGAGCAGTTCTTC.

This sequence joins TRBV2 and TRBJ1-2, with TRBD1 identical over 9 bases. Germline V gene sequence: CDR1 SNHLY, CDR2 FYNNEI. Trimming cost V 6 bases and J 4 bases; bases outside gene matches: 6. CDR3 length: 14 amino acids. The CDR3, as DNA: TGTGCCAGCAGCCGACAGGGGGAGAGCTATGGCTACACCTTC. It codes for CASSRQGESYGYTF.

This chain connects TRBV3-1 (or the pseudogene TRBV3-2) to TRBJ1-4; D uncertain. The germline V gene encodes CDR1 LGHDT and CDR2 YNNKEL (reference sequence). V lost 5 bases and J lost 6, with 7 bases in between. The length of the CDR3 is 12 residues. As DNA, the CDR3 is TGTGCCAGCAGCTTCTCCCATGAAAAACTGTTTTTT. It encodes CASSFSHEKLFF.

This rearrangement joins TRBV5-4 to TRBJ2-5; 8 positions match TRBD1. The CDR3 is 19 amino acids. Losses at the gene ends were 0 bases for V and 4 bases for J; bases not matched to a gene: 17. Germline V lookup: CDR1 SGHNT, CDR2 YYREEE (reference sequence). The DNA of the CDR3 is TGTGCCAGCAGCTTGGATCCCTCCGGCTTGACAGGGGATAGAGAGACCCAGTACTTC. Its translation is CASSLDPSGLTGDRETQYF.

CDR3 in amino acids: CASTPGTVNTGELFF. CDR3 coding DNA: TGTGCCAGCACTCCCGGGACAGTGAACACCGGGGAGCTGTTTTTT. The chain uses TRBV6-5 and TRBJ2-2; 7 nucleotides match TRBD1. With V trimmed by 7 bases and J by 1 base, 6 bases remained unmatched. The germline CDR1 and CDR2 sequences are MNHEY and SVGAGI. The CDR3 has 15 residues.

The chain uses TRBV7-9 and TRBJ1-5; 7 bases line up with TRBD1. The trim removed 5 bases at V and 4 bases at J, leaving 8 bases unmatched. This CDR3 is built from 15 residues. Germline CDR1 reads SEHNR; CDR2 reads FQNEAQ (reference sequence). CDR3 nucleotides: TGTGCCAGCAGCCCAAGGGGGACAGATAATCAGCCCCAGCATTTT. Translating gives CASSPRGTDNQPQHF.

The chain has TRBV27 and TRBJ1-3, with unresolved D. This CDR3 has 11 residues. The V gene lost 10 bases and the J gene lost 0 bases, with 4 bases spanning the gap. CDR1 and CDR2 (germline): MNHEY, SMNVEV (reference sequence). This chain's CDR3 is CATCSGNTIYF. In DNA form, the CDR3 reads TGTGCCACGTGCTCTGGAAACACCATATATTTT.

CDR3 residues: CASSFRRSRWGEQFF. As DNA, the CDR3 is TGTGCCAGCAGCTTTCGGAGGTCCCGGTGGGGTGAGCAGTTCTTC. The chain uses TRBV5-6 and TRBJ2-1, with a weak D call TRBD2 (5 bases). CDR1 SGHDT and CDR2 YYEEEE come from the germline V gene. Trimming removed 2 bases at V and 9 bases at J, with 18 bases between. This CDR3 has 15 amino acids.

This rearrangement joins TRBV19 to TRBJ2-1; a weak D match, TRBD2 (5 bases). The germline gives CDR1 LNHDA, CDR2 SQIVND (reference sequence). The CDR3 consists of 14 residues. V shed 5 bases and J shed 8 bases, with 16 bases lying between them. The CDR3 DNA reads TGTGCCAGTAGTCCGGGGTCTAGCAGCGATGAGCAGTTCTTC. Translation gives CASSPGSSSDEQFF. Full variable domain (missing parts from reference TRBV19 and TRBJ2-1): DGGITQSPKYLFRKEGQNVTLSCEQNLNHDAMYWYRQDPGQGLRLIYYSQIVNDFQKGDIAEGYSVSREKKESFPLTVTSAQKNPTAFYLCASSPGSSSDEQFFGPGTRLTVL.

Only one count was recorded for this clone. The CDR3 nucleotides read TGTGCCAGCAGCTCAGCGGGGGGGGCCCCGGATACGCAGTATTTT. Amino acid sequence: CASSSAGGAPDTQYF. This rearrangement joins TRBV7-6 to TRBJ2-3, with 10 bases fitting TRBD2. V lost 4 bases and J lost 6; bases outside the gene matches: 7. Germline values: CDR1 SGHVS, CDR2 FNYEAQ. This CDR3 spans 15 amino acids.

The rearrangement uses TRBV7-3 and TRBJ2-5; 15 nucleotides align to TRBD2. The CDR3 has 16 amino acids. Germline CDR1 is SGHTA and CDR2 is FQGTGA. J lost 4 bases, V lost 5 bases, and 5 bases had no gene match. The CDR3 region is CASSLGTSGGTETQYF. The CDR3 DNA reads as TGTGCCAGCAGCCTAGGGACTAGCGGGGGGACAGAGACCCAGTACTTC.

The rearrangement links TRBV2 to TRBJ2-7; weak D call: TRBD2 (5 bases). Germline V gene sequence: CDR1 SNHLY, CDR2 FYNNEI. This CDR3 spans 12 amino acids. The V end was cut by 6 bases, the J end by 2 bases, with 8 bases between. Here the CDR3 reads CASSRETYEQYF. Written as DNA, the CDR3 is TGTGCCAGCAGCCGGGAAACCTACGAGCAGTACTTC.

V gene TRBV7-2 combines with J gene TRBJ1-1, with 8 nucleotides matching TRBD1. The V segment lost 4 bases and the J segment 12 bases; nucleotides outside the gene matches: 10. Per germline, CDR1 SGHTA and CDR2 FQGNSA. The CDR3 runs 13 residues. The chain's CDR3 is CASSSSGQGATFF. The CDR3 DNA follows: TGTGCCAGCAGCTCTTCTGGACAGGGAGCAACTTTCTTT.

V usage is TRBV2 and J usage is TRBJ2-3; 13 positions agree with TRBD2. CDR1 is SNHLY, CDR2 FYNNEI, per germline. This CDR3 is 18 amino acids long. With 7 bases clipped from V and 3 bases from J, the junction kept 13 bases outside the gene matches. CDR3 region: CASKRGLAGESGTDTQYF. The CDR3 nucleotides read TGTGCCAGCAAAAGAGGACTAGCGGGAGAATCGGGGACAGATACGCAGTATTTT.

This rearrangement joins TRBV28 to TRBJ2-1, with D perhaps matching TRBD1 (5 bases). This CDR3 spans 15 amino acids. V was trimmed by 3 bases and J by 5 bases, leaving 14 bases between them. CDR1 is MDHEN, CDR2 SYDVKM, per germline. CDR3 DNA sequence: TGTGCCAGCAGTTTTGGGGCCCTTGGGAACAATGAGCAGTTCTTC. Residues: CASSFGALGNNEQFF. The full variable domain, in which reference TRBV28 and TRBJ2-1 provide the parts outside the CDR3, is DVKVTQSSRYLVKRTGEKVFLECVQDMDHENMFWYRQDPGLGLRLIYFSYDVKMKEKGDIPEGYSVSREKKERFSLILESASTNQTSMYLCASSFGALGNNEQFFGPGTRLTVL.

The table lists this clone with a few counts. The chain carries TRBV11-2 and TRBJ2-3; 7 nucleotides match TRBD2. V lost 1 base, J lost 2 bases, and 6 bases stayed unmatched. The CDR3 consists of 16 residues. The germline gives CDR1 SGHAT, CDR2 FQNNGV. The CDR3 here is CASSLALAVITDTQYF. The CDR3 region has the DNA TGTGCCAGCAGCTTAGCTCTAGCGGTAATCACAGATACGCAGTATTTT.

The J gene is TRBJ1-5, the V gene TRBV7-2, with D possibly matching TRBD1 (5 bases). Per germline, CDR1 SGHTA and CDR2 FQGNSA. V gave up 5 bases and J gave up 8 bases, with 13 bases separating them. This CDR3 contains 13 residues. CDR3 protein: CASSAWTSEPQHF. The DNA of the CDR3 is TGTGCCAGCAGCGCTTGGACATCGGAGCCCCAGCATTTT. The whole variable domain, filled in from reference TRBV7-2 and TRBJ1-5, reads GAGVSQSPSNKVTEKGKDVELRCDPISGHTALYWYRQSLGQGLEFLIYFQGNSAPDKSGLPSDRFSAERTGGSVSTLTIQRTQQEDSAVYLCASSAWTSEPQHFGDGTRLSIL.

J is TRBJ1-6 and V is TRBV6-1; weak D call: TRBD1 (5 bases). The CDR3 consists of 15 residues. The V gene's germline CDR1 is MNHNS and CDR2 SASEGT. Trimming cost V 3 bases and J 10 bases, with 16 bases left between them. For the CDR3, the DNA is TGTGCCAGCAGTGAGGGAAGGGGACTTGGATCACCCCTCCACTTT. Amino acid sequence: CASSEGRGLGSPLHF.

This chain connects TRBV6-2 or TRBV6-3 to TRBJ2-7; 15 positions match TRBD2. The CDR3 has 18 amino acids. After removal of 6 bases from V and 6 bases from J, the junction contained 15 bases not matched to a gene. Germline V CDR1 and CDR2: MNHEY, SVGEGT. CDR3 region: CASRPPGTSGGTVPEQYV. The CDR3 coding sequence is TGTGCCAGCAGACCTCCCGGGACTAGCGGGGGGACCGTCCCCGAGCAGTACGTC.

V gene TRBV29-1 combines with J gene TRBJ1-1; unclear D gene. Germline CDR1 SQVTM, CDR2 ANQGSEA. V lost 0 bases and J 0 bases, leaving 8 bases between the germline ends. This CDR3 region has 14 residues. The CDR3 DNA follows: TGCAGCGTTGAAGATTACTTACTGAACACTGAAGCTTTCTTT. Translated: CSVEDYLLNTEAFF.

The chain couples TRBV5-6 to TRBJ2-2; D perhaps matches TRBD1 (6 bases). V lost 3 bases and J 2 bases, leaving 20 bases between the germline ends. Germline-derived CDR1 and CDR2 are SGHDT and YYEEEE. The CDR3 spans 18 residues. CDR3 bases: TGTGCCAGCAGCTCGATCCGTGATTGGGACACAAACACCGGGGAGCTGTTTTTT. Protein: CASSSIRDWDTNTGELFF.

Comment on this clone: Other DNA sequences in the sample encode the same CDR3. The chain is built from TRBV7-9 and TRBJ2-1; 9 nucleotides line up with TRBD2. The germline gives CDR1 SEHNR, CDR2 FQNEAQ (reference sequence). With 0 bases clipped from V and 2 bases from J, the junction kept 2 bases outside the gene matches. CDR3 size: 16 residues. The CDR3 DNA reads TGTGCCAGCAGCTTAGCCCTAGCGGGAACCTACAATGAGCAGTTCTTC. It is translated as CASSLALAGTYNEQFF. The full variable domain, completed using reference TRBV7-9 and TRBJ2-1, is DTGVSQNPRHKITKRGQNVTFRCDPISEHNRLYWYRQTLGQGPEFLTYFQNEAQLEKSRLLSDRFSAERPKGSFSTLEIQRTEQGDSAMYLCASSLALAGTYNEQFFGPGTRLTVL.